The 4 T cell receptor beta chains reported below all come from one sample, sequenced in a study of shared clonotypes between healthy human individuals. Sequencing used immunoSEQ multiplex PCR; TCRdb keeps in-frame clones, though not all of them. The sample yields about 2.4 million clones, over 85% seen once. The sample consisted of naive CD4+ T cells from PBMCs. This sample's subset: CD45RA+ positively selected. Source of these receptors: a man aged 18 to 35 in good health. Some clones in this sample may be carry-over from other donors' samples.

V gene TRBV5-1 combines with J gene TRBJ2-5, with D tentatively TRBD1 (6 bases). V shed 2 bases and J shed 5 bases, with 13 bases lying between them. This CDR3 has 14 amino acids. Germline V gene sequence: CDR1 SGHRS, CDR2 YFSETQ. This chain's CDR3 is CASSFEGGRETQYF. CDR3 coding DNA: TGCGCCAGCAGCTTTGAAGGGGGACGCGAGACCCAGTACTTC.

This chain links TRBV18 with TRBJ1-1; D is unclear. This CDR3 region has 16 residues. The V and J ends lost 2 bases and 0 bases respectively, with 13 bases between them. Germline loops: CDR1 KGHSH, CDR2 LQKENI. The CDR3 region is CASSPVGRSMNTEAFF. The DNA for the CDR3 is TGTGCCAGCTCACCAGTAGGCAGATCCATGAACACTGAAGCTTTCTTT. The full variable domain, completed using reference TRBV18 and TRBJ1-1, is NAGVMQNPRHLVRRRGQEARLRCSPMKGHSHVYWYRQLPEEGLKFMVYLQKENIIDESGMPKERFSAEFPKEGPSILRIQQVVRGDSAAYFCASSPVGRSMNTEAFFGQGTRLTVV.

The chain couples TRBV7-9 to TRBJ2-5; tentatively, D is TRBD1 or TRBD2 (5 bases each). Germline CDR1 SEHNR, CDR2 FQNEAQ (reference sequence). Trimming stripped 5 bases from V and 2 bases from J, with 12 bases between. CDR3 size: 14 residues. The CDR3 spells CASSQGTAQETQYF. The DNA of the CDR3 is TGTGCCAGCAGCCAAGGGACGGCTCAAGAGACCCAGTACTTC.

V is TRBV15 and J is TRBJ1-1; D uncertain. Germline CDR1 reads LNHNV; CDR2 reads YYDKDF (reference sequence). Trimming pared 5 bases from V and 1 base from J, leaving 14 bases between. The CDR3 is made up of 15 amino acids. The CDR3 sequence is CATSDFYRQNTEAFF. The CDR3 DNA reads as TGTGCCACCAGCGACTTCTACCGCCAGAACACTGAAGCTTTCTTT.